The rows below give T cell receptor beta chains drawn from one sample of a study of cytomegalovirus exposure and HLA in healthy donors. Using immunoSEQ multiplex PCR, the repertoire was profiled, and TCRdb retains in-frame clones only, with some absent. This sample yields over 85,000 clones, of which around four fifths are seen a single time; around 2.9% belongs to the top ten. The sequenced material came from PBMCs. The receptor source for this set is a woman between 55 and 75 years old in good health and CMV-seropositive. CDR3s include the opening cysteine and the closing phenylalanine or tryptophan. The D gene is left open where the match is weak. Size is omitted from some rows. Given values are once, few, many or a class for expanded clones.

j_call | d_call | clone_size | v_call | cdr3_aa | cdr3_nt
TRBJ2-1 | TRBD2 | few | TRBV7-9 | CASSSVAGVVNEQFF | TGTGCCAGCAGCTCTGTCGCGGGAGTTGTCAATGAGCAGTTCTTC
TRBJ2-7 | TRBD1 | - | TRBV7-3 | CASSLTGGAYEQYF | TGTGCCAGCAGCTTGACAGGGGGTGCCTACGAGCAGTACTTC
TRBJ1-2 | - | - | TRBV6-1 | CATSDTAYGYTF | TGTGCCACCTCCGACACCGCCTATGGCTACACCTTC
TRBJ2-2 | TRBD1 | - | TRBV7-3 | CASSLNSLGTGVELFF | TGTGCCAGCAGCTTAAATTCTCTTGGGACAGGGGTGGAGCTGTTTTTT
TRBJ1-2 | TRBD1 | - | TRBV5-1 | CASSFRSDRLAYGYTF | TGCGCCAGCAGCTTCCGGTCGGACAGGCTCGCCTATGGCTACACCTTC
TRBJ1-1 | - | - | TRBV19 | CASFPSTGMNTEAFF | TGTGCCAGTTTCCCTTCGACGGGGATGAACACTGAAGCTTTCTTT
TRBJ2-5 | - | - | TRBV9 | CASSRKGLGETQYF | TGTGCCAGCAGCCGTAAAGGTCTCGGGGAGACCCAGTACTTC
TRBJ1-1 | - | - | TRBV25-1 | CASSGYSRAFF | TGTGCCAGCAGTGGGTACTCCAGGGCTTTCTTT
TRBJ2-5 | - | - | TRBV7-3 | CASSLMAAYQETQYF | TGTGCCAGCAGCTTAATGGCGGCGTACCAAGAGACCCAGTACTTC
TRBJ2-2 | - | - | TRBV9 | CASSVETGSNTGELFF | TGTGCCAGCAGCGTAGAGACAGGTTCGAACACCGGGGAGCTGTTTTTT
TRBJ1-4 | - | - | TRBV5-1 | CASTPATNEKLFF | TGCGCCAGCACTCCTGCAACTAATGAAAAACTGTTTTTT
TRBJ2-7 | - | - | TRBV28 | CASSLITALPRYEQYF | TGTGCCAGCAGTTTAATAACCGCTCTACCTCGATACGAGCAGTACTTC
TRBJ2-7 | - | - | TRBV11-2 | CASSPGGLLGYEQYF | TGTGCCAGCAGCCCCGGCGGGCTTTTGGGCTACGAGCAGTACTTC
TRBJ1-1 | - | - | TRBV19 | CATTRGAVNTEAFF | TGTGCCACGACTCGCGGGGCCGTGAACACTGAAGCTTTCTTT
TRBJ2-1 | TRBD1 | - | TRBV10-3 | CAIPKTQGRNEQFF | TGTGCCATCCCTAAAACACAGGGGAGAAATGAGCAGTTCTTC
TRBJ2-7 | - | - | TRBV21-1 | CASTDGTQRESHEQYF | TGTGCCAGCACAGACGGTACACAGCGGGAGTCCCACGAGCAGTACTTC
TRBJ1-2 | TRBD1 | - | TRBV6-5 | CASSYSVTGGADGYTF | TGTGCCAGCAGTTACTCGGTGACAGGGGGCGCGGATGGCTACACCTTC
TRBJ2-3 | - | - | TRBV9 | CASSALSVADTQYF | TGTGCCAGCAGCGCCTTGAGTGTCGCAGATACGCAGTATTTT
TRBJ2-6 | TRBD1 | - | TRBV28 | CASSEGQGIRSGANVLTF | TGTGCCAGCAGTGAGGGACAGGGGATACGCTCTGGGGCCAACGTCCTGACTTTC
TRBJ1-5 | TRBD1 | - | TRBV10-3 | CAIRNGQDHQPQHF | TGTGCCATCAGGAATGGACAGGACCATCAGCCCCAGCATTTT
TRBJ2-5 | - | many | TRBV28 | CASSFFDVRGTQYF | TGTGCCAGCAGTTTTTTCGACGTTCGAGGGACCCAGTACTTC
TRBJ1-1 | - | few | TRBV10-2 | CASGRQEDTEAFF | TGCGCCAGCGGACGACAGGAGGACACTGAAGCTTTCTTT
TRBJ1-3 | TRBD1 | - | TRBV9 | CASTRQGMSGNTIYF | TGTGCCAGCACCAGACAGGGAATGTCTGGAAACACCATATATTTT
TRBJ1-1 | TRBD1 | - | TRBV27 | CASSSHRGRANTEAFF | TGTGCCAGCAGTTCCCACAGGGGGCGGGCGAACACTGAAGCTTTCTTT
TRBJ2-7 | TRBD2 | - | TRBV23-1 | CASSLYSGGTRIYEQYF | TGCGCCAGCAGTCTCTACTCTGGAGGGACTAGGATTTACGAGCAGTACTTC
TRBJ1-4 | TRBD1 | few | TRBV6-5 | CASGTGGSSEKLFF | TGTGCCAGCGGTACAGGGGGAAGTTCGGAAAAACTGTTTTTT
TRBJ2-7 | - | - | TRBV6-6 | CASSYAGLGEQYF | TGTGCCAGCAGTTACGCGGGGCTGGGCGAGCAGTACTTC
TRBJ2-1 | - | - | TRBV20-1 | CSARYINEQFF | TGCAGTGCTAGATATATCAATGAGCAGTTCTTC
TRBJ2-5 | TRBD1 | - | TRBV7-6 | CASSLATQGAGETQYF | TGTGCCAGCAGCTTAGCGACCCAGGGGGCAGGAGAGACCCAGTACTTC
TRBJ2-7 | - | - | TRBV7-3 | CASSPSTGSYEQYF | TGTGCCAGCAGCCCCTCGACTGGGTCCTACGAGCAGTACTTC
TRBJ2-5 | - | - | TRBV5-6 | CASSLSGVETQYF | TGTGCCAGCAGCTTGTCGGGAGTGGAGACCCAGTACTTC
TRBJ2-5 | - | - | TRBV6-1 | CASRTGTGGETQYF | TGTGCCAGCAGGACAGGAACGGGTGGTGAGACCCAGTACTTC
TRBJ2-2 | TRBD1 | - | TRBV6-6 | CASRGQGRTGELFF | TGTGCCAGCCGAGGACAGGGGAGGACCGGGGAGCTGTTTTTT
TRBJ2-1 | TRBD2 | - | TRBV9 | CASSVGTSGRAGYNEQFF | TGTGCCAGCAGCGTAGGGACTAGCGGGAGGGCCGGTTACAATGAGCAGTTCTTC
TRBJ1-1 | TRBD1 | - | TRBV29-1 | CSVRTHPRDRDPSAAFF | TGCAGCGTCCGCACGCACCCGCGGGACAGGGACCCGTCGGCGGCTTTCTTT
TRBJ2-1 | - | - | TRBV7-9 | CASSLQGRGQFF | TGTGCCAGCAGCTTACAGGGAAGGGGGCAGTTCTTC